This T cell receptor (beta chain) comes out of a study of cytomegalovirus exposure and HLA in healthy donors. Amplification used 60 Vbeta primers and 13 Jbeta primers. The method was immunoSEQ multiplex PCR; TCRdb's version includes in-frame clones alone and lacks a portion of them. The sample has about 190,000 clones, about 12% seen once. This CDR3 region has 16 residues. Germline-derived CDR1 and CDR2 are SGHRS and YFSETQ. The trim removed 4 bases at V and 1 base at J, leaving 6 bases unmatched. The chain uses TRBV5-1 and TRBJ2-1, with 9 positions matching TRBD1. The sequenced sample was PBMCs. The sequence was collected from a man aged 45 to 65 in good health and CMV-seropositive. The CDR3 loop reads CASSPRGTGSYNEQFF. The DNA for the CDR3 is TGCGCCAGCAGCCCGAGGGGGACAGGGTCCTACAATGAGCAGTTCTTC.